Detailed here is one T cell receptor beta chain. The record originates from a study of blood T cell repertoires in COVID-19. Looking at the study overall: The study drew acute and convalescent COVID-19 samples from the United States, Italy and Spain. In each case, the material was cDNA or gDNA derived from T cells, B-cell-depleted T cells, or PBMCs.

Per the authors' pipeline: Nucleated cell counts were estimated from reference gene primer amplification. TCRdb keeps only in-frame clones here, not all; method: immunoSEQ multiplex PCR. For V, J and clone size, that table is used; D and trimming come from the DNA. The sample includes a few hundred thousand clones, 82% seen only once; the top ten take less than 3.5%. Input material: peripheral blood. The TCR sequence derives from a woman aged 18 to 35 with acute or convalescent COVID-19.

The CDR3 DNA follows: TGCGCCAGCAGCCGAACCGGGACAGGCGGCGAGCAGTACTTC. This gives the protein CASSRTGTGGEQYF. The chain joins TRBV10-2 to TRBJ2-7, with 8 nucleotides matching TRBD1. V lost 6 bases, J lost 6 bases, and 10 bases stayed unmatched. CDR3 size: 14 residues. The V gene's germline CDR1 is WSHSY and CDR2 SAAADI.